This T cell receptor beta chain was sequenced in a study of esophageal squamous cell carcinoma under preoperative chemotherapy. Study details: TCR repertoires were profiled from both peripheral blood T cells and tumor-infiltrating lymphocytes.

This clonotype was seen ten or more times. TCRdb passed the PCR reads through MiXCR, listing each CDR3 protein once. Among approximately 30,000 distinct CDR3 sequences listed, 49% were seen once. Time point in this sample: before preoperative PTX-NDP chemotherapy. V was pared by 6 bases and J by 7 bases, with 9 bases between. CDR1 and CDR2 from the germline V gene are SGHTA and FQGNSA. The CDR3 is made up of 12 amino acids. The biological material was taken from a patient given preoperative chemotherapy. V gene TRBV7-2 combines with J gene TRBJ1-4, with D perhaps matching TRBD1 (5 bases). This TCR came from a human donor with esophageal squamous cell carcinoma. The donor label of this sample is uncertain. The CDR3 nucleotides are TGTGCCAGCAGGGGGGTTAGTGAAAAACTGTTTTTT. This sequence encodes CASRGVSEKLFF.